This TCR beta chain comes out of a study of cytomegalovirus exposure and HLA in healthy donors (dated by TCRdb to about 2017). Regarding the research as a whole: In an earlier analysis of some 610 of the donors, less than 350 Gb of sequence data and some 100 million unique TCR beta sequences from roughly 190 million T cells were reported. About 280 gigabases of sequencing data and approximately 84 million unique TCR sequences were included in an early release covering around 600 HLA-typed donors. Among the roughly 390 genotyped donors, approximately 82% belonged to the genetic ancestry cluster associated with self-reported Caucasian donors. The aim of the study was to test whether cataloging public T cell receptors could identify signatures of past pathogen exposure. The T cell repertoires of 700 or so subjects were profiled by immunosequencing and related to cytomegalovirus serostatus. In addition to the first cohort of several hundred subjects, a separate validation cohort of about 120 different subjects was used. The study combined high-throughput TCR immunosequencing, statistical association of individual TCRs with disease status, and machine learning to predict cytomegalovirus infection status. In a later analysis, previously published TCR beta repertoires from some 640 donors were re-analyzed and high-resolution HLA genotyping was added so that TCR occurrence patterns could be studied. The later analysis used no new phenotypic data to find candidate immune exposures, relying instead on TCR beta sequences and their occurrence across donors. An earlier analysis of roughly 580 of the donors used high-throughput TCR beta sequencing to judge whether each TCR beta V gene segment behaved as functional or pseudogenic. Donor age, sex, ethnicity and CMV serostatus were collected together with the repertoire data. Genome-wide SNP genotypes for about 65% of the 666 donors were used in a later genetic analysis, which treated that subset as a discovery cohort. Every discovery cohort repertoire had been produced on one sequencing platform. Class I and class II HLA loci were covered by the typing at four-digit resolution. The number of donors typed differed by locus, with 629-630 for A, B, C, DRB1 and DQB1, about 500 for DQA1, 600 to 610 for DPA1, and around 460 for DPB1. Several DR-DQ haplotypes were handled as single units for association and clustering because linkage in the cohort was strong. Across around 400 genotyped donors of the cohort, an average of about 240,000 unique TCR beta nucleotide sequences per donor were sequenced, and approximately 17% of those sequences were non-productive.

In the germline V gene, CDR1 corresponds to SGHAT and CDR2 to FQNNGV. From the cysteine up to the phenylalanine, the CDR3 has a length of 14 residues. Only the CDR3 region is kept as DNA, spanning 42 bases read in frame from base 1. Deletion took 2 bases off V and 2 bases off J, with a span of 9 bases between the germline ends. The cohort was made up of several hundred healthy bone marrow donors. All cohort members were sampled while nominally healthy, although unrecorded immune exposures were likely present. The donor was CMV seronegative and was included in the group of 352 seronegative cohort members. A peripheral blood sample was provided by each donor, and peripheral blood mononuclear cells were used for TCR beta sequencing. Genomic DNA was extracted from the blood cell samples with the Qiagen DNeasy Blood Extraction Kit. Beyond this particular receptor, the publication reports: Compared with the approximately 700-donor mean, donors in an Asian-associated ancestry cluster had fewer N-insertions in productive TCRs, according to a later genetic analysis. This cohort had only TCR beta chains sequenced, and the lack of alpha or paired-chain data limited which features could be detected. Most TCR sequences were seen in very few donors, while some public TCRs were found in many individuals. In vitro tests confirmed that a few of the cytomegalovirus-associated TCR beta chains recognize cytomegalovirus antigens. The only immune exposure information available for the cohort was CMV serostatus. In both the original and validation cohorts, the classifier was reported to diagnose cytomegalovirus status with high specificity and sensitivity. Correlated functional status among segregating V segments might be attributable to linkage disequilibrium, but an unknown experimental factor could not be ruled out. Because HLA typing was missing for some donors at each locus, association tests included only the typed subset. According to a later analysis, parvovirus B19, influenza, CMV and Epstein-Barr virus appeared linked to several top co-occurrence clusters. In a later analysis, around 17,000 TCR beta sequences were associated with specific HLA alleles at a false discovery rate of 0.05. In an earlier analysis of roughly 500 of the donors, most TCR beta V segments appeared in productive rearrangements about 90% or about 30% of the time, broadly matching IMGT annotations. In a later analysis, HLA-associated TCR beta chains showed more clonal expansion and lower generation probabilities than non-associated chains that were equally common. Strong co-occurrence of HLA alleles, especially DR and DQ, made assigning TCR associations to individual alleles difficult. A later analysis found that TCR association rates varied across HLA loci, with DRB1 alleles showing the most associated TCRs and HLA-C alleles the fewest. In a later genetic analysis, a missense DCLRE1C variant was associated with V-gene and J-gene trimming of TCR beta chains, and the association was replicated in an independent cohort. The study listed 164 TCR beta chains as associated with cytomegalovirus. It was suggested by the authors that the approach could potentially be generalized to other disease states and immunological phenotypes. According to a later analysis, most CMV-associated TCR beta chains appeared to be HLA-restricted, and the HLA associations seemed to be driven largely by CMV exposure. Roughly uniform sequencing depth across donors was assumed in presence/absence analyses, although this assumption may not hold. The sequencing pipeline was judged likely to have produced a cluster of highly shared sequence variants as a technical artifact. Over 15 rarely observed V segments, including chromosome 9 orphons, were excluded from the earlier analysis of about 500 of the donors because counts were too low. Because the 87-base-pair reads could not distinguish some IMGT-functional V segments, including TRBV6-2 and TRBV6-3, those segments were excluded. A further reported finding was that TCR beta sequences accurately predicted the HLA-A and HLA-B alleles for most subjects in the first cohort.

The method behind the library was the immunoSEQ multiplex PCR assay. For the multiplex PCR, a mixture combining 60 forward primers for TCR Vbeta segments and 13 reverse primers for TCR Jbeta segments was used. Amplification of the CDR3 region of rearranged TCR beta genes was performed with a multiplex PCR assay on genomic DNA. The amplified TCR beta libraries were sequenced on the Illumina HiSeq System as 87-base-pair reads. On the study's bioinformatics: A later analysis counted 65 million to 90 million unique TCR beta chains across the 670 or so repertoires, and around 12 million of these chains were shared by at least two donors. Raw reads were error-corrected and collapsed into unique sequences by a nearest-neighbor algorithm in which closely related sequences were merged to remove PCR and sequencing errors. To assign V, D and J gene segments, CDR3 sequences were aligned to IMGT reference sequences. Each retained sequence needed at least a six-nucleotide match to both a V gene segment and a J gene segment. A rearrangement was called productive if the CDR3 had no stop codons and remained in frame with V and J, and every other rearrangement was called non-productive. Following IMGT convention, CDR3 was defined as the stretch from the second conserved V-encoded cysteine up to the conserved J-encoded phenylalanine. The earlier analysis of about 590 of the donors excluded sequences that lacked an unambiguous match to a single V gene segment. An earlier analysis of under 750 of the donors called V segments functional above 56.7% productive rearrangements and segregating when the between-donor standard deviation exceeded 5%. To diagnose cytomegalovirus status from the catalog of TCR beta chain sequences, a statistical classification framework was built. V and J gene assignment, in a later analysis, came from comparing TCR nucleotide sequences with IMGT/GENE-DB human TR gene sequences. The TCRdist pipeline was used in a later analysis to assign CDR3 sequences and most-parsimonious VDJ recombination scenarios. A later analysis defined each TCR beta chain by its CDR3 amino acid sequence plus V-gene family, and excluded reads lacking a unique V-gene family. To address suspected cross-contamination and a sequencing artifact, a later analysis removed roughly 580 highly shared, low-generation-probability nucleotide sequences. A later analysis calculated a clonal expansion index for each public chain from normalized within-repertoire ranks of inferred template counts. In a later analysis, generation probabilities were computed using a VDJ recombination model fitted to out-of-frame rearrangements, and the results were checked against IGoR. In a later analysis, TCR-TCR, TCR-HLA and TCR-CMV co-occurrence was scored with hypergeometric tests, and a repertoire-size bias correction was applied to TCR pairs. False discovery rates were estimated in a later analysis by permuting HLA or CMV assignments 20 times. A later analysis grouped co-occurring TCRs with DBSCAN, adding TCRdist sequence similarity when clustering within HLA-allele-positive subsets. Repertoires with fewer than 30,000 or more than 120,000 public chains were left out of co-occurrence clustering, as were about five repertoires with anomalous nucleotide sharing. The source is immuneACCESS, and TCRdb retained only in-frame sequences with V and J called. Part of the clones is not carried over; for the studies checked, unresolved V genes explain less than half of this, and the remainder is unexplained. The DNA was the basis for D and trimming; V, J and clone size are from that table. This sample gives 150,000 to 200,000 clones in total; around 80% of them show up just once. The top ten clonotypes cover over 2% of the sample.

Regarding this clone: This receptor's antigen is unknown. Per-base qualities were not stored, and no clone one base away is much larger.

The sample taken for sequencing was PBMCs. The TCR comes from a woman aged 45-59 years in good health and CMV-seronegative. The rearranged chain carries TRBV11-2 and TRBJ1-2, and perhaps TRBD1 as D gene, on 5 matching bases. The DNA is as follows: TGTGCCAGCAGCTTAAGACCAGGGAACTATGGCTACACCTTC. This codes for CASSLRPGNYGYTF.